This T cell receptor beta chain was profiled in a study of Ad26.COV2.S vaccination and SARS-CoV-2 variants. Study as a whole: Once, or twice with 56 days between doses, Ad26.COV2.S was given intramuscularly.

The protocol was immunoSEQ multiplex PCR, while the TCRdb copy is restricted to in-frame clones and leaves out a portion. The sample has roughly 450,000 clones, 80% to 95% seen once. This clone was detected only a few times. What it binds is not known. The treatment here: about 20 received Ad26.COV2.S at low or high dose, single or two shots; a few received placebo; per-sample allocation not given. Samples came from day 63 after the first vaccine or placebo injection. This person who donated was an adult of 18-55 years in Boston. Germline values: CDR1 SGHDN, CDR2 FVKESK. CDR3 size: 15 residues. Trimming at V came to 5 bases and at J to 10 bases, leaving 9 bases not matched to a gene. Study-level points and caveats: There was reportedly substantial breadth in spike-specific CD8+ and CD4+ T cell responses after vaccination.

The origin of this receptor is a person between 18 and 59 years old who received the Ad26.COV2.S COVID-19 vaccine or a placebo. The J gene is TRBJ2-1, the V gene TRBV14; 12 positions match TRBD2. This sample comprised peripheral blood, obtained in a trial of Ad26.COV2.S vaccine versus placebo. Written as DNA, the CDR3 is TGTGCCAGCAGCACAGGACTAGCGGGATTGGGCGAGCAGTTCTTC. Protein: CASSTGLAGLGEQFF.